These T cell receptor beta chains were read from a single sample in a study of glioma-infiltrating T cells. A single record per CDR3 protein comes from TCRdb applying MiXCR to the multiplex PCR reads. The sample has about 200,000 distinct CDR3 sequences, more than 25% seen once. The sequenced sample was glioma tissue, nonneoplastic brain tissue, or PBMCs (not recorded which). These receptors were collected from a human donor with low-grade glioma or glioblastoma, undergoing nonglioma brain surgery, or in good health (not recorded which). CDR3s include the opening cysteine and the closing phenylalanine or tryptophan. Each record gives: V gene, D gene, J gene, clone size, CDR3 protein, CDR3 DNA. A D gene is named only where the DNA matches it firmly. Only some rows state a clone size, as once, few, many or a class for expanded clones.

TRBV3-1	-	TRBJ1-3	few	CASSPVRLDGCSGNTIYF	TGTGCCAGCAGCCCCGTACGGCTAGACGGGTGCTCTGGAAACACCATATATTTT
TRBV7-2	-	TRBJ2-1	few	CASSEILGGAYYEQFF	TGTGCCAGCAGCGAGATTTTGGGGGGTGCATACTATGAGCAGTTCTTC
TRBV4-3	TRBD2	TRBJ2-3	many	CASSQVYGTSGRAGDTQYF	TGCGCCAGCAGCCAAGTGTACGGGACTAGCGGGAGGGCGGGAGATACGCAGTATTTT
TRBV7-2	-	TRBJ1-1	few	CASSRARGNTEAFF	TGTGCCAGCAGCCGGGCCCGAGGGAACACTGAAGCTTTCTTT
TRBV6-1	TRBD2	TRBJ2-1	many	CASSYTTSGSGYNEQFF	TGTGCCAGCAGTTATACGACTAGCGGGAGTGGATACAATGAGCAGTTCTTC
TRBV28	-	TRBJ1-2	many	CASSFAGQLLYGYTF	TGTGCCAGCAGTTTCGCCGGACAGTTGCTCTATGGCTACACCTTC
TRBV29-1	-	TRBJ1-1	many	CSVVGGVVIGSAFF	TGCAGCGTTGTCGGCGGCGTCGTGATCGGATCGGCTTTCTTT
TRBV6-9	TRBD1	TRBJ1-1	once	CASSSPGTENTEAFF	TGTGCCAGCAGTTCCCCCGGGACAGAGAACACTGAAGCTTTCTTT
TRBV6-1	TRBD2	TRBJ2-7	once	CASSGGVAGVYNEQYF	TGCGCCAGCAGTGGGGGGGTAGCGGGAGTCTACAATGAGCAGTACTTC
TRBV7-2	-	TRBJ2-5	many	CASSNFGLEETQYF	TGTGCCAGCAGCAACTTTGGTCTGGAAGAGACCCAGTACTTC
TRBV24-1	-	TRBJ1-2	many	CATSGRKGSYTF	TGTGCCACCAGTGGCAGAAAAGGAAGCTACACCTTC
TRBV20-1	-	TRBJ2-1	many	CSASLGALGEQFF	TGCAGTGCAAGTTTGGGAGCTCTAGGTGAGCAGTTCTTC
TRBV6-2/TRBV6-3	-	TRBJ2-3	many	CATSDRGPDTQYF	TGTGCCACTTCGGACAGAGGTCCAGATACGCAGTATTTT
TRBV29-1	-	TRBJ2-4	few	CSADLDGAQNIQYF	TGCAGCGCCGACCTGGACGGCGCACAAAATATTCAGTACTTC
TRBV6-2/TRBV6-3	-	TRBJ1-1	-	CASRTEARPWCDAFF	TGTGCCAGCAGAACAGAGGCCAGGCCGTGGTGTGATGCTTTCTTC
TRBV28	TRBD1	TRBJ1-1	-	CASSPRQGVGTEDIF	TGTGCCAGCAGTCCCCGACAGGGGGTGGGCACTGAAGATATCTTT
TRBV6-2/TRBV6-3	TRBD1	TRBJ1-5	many	CASSPLLTTGPHF	TGTGCCAGCAGTCCCCTACTAACGACAGGGCCCCATTTT
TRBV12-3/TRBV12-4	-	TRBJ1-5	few	CASSRDLYQPQHF	TGTGCCAGCAGCAGGGACTTGTATCAGCCCCAGCATTTT
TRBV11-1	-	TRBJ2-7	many	CASRSSGAAYEQYF	TGTGCCAGCAGAAGTAGCGGAGCGGCCTACGAGCAGTACTTC
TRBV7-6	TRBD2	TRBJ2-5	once	CASSLLRAAGVETQSF	TGTGCCAGCAGCTTACTTCGCGCAGCGGGAGTCGAGACCCAGTCCTTC
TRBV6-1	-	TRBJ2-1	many	CASSESRGEQFF	TGTGCCAGCAGTGAAAGTCGGGGAGAGCAGTTCTTC
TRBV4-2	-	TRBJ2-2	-	CASSQDELIPAGELFF	TGTGCCAGCAGCCAAGATGAGCTAATCCCTGCCGGGGAGCTGTTTTTT
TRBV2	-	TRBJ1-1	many	CAGGSRSRNTEAFF	TGTGCCGGGGGATCCAGGAGTCGGAACACTGAAGCTTTCTTT
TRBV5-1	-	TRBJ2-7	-	CASSLNGEEYF	TGCGCCAGCAGCTTGAACGGAGAGGAGTACTTC
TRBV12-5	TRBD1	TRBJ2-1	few	CASGFRGQAYNEQFF	TGTGCTAGTGGTTTTCGGGGACAGGCTTACAATGAGCAGTTCTTC
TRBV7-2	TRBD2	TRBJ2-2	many	CASSTSSGSRPGELFF	TGTGCCAGCAGCACTTCTAGCGGGAGTAGGCCCGGGGAGCTGTTTTTT
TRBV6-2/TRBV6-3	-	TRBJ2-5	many	CASSYWTTHQETQYF	TGTGCCAGCAGTTACTGGACCACTCACCAAGAGACCCAGTACTTC
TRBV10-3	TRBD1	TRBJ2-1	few	CATSGDRGSNEQFF	TGTGCCACCTCTGGGGACAGGGGTTCCAATGAGCAGTTCTTC
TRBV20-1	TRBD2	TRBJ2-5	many	CSARVASGDQETQYF	TGCAGTGCTAGAGTGGCTAGCGGGGACCAAGAGACCCAGTACTTC
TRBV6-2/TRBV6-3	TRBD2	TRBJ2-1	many	CASKGLAGSYNEQFF	TGTGCCAGCAAAGGACTAGCGGGCTCCTACAATGAGCAGTTCTTC
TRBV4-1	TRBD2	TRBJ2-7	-	CASSQDQVPGTSGRYEQYF	TGCGCCAGCAGCCAAGATCAAGTTCCCGGGACTAGCGGGAGATACGAGCAGTACTTC
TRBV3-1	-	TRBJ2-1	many	CASSPSVGRQFF	TGTGCCAGCAGCCCATCTGTCGGGAGGCAGTTCTTC
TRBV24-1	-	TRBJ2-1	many	CATSASGTEQFF	TGTGCCACCAGTGCCTCAGGGACTGAGCAGTTCTTC
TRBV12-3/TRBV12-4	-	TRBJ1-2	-	CASSLVGVSFYTF	TGTGCCAGCAGTTTAGTAGGGGTCTCGTTCTACACCTTC
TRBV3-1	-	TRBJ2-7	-	CASSQDQGTRDSIYEQYF	TGTGCCAGCAGCCAAGATCAAGGGACAAGGGACTCGATCTACGAGCAGTACTTC
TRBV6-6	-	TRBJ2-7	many	CASSYSGSSNDRFLYEQYF	TGTGCCAGCAGTTACTCGGGTTCCTCCAACGACAGGTTTCTTTACGAGCAGTACTTC
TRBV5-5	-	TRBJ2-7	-	CASSLLPSHEQYF	TGTGCCAGCAGCCTTCTTCCGTCGCACGAGCAGTACTTC
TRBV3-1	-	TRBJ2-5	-	CASSQSGRETQYF	TGTGCCAGCAGCCAATCGGGCCGCGAGACCCAGTACTTC
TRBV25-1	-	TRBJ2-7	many	CASSEYGSGEQYF	TGTGCCAGCAGTGAATATGGCAGTGGGGAGCAGTACTTC
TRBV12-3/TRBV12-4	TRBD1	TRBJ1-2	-	CASSFEGARYGYTF	TGTGCCAGCAGTTTTGAGGGGGCTCGCTATGGCTACACCTTC
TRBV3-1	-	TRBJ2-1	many	CASSQVAGRRGNEQFF	TGTGCCAGCAGCCAAGTTGCGGGAAGGAGGGGGAATGAGCAGTTCTTC
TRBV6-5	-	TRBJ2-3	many	CASSYSGTGPDTQYF	TGTGCCAGCAGTTACAGTGGAACAGGGCCAGATACGCAGTATTTT
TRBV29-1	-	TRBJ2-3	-	CSVKLAARNTDTQYF	TGCAGCGTCAAGCTGGCAGCCCGTAACACAGATACGCAGTATTTT
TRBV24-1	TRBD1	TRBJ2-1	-	CATGDFGQGETYNEQFF	TGTGCCACCGGTGACTTCGGACAGGGGGAGACCTACAATGAGCAGTTCTTC
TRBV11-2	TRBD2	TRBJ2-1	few	CASSPEGVTSGSNEQFF	TGTGCCAGCAGCCCGGAGGGGGTTACTAGCGGGAGTAATGAGCAGTTCTTC
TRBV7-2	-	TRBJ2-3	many	CASSPSLAQESTQYF	TGTGCCAGCAGCCCATCTCTCGCTCAGGAAAGCACGCAGTATTTT
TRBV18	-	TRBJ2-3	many	CASSPSEGPTDTQYF	TGTGCCAGCTCACCATCCGAGGGACCGACAGATACGCAGTATTTT
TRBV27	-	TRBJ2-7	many	CASSWEGVREQYF	TGTGCCAGCAGTTGGGAGGGGGTGAGAGAGCAGTACTTC
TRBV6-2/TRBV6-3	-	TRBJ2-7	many	CASSYRTSRSSYEQYF	TGTGCCAGCAGTTATAGGACAAGTCGCTCGTCCTACGAGCAGTACTTC